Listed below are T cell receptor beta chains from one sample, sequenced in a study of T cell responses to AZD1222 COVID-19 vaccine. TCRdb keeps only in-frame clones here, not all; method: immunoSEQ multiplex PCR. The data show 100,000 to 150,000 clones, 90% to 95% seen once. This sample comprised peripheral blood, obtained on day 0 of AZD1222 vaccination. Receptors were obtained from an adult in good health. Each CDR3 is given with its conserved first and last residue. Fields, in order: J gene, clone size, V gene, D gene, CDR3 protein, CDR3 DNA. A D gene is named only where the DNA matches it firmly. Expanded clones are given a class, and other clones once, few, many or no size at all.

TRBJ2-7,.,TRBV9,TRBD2,CASSVEPLAGGTGEQYF,TGTGCCAGCAGCGTAGAGCCTCTAGCGGGAGGAACAGGGGAGCAGTACTTC
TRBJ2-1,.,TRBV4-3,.,CASSQDSSSYNEQFF,TGCGCCAGCAGCCAAGACTCGAGCTCCTACAATGAGCAGTTCTTC
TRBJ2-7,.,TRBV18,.,CASSPGGEQYF,TGTGCCAGCTCACCGGGAGGCGAGCAGTACTTC
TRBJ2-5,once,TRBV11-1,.,CASINTGQETQYF,TGTGCCAGCATAAATACAGGGCAAGAGACCCAGTACTTC
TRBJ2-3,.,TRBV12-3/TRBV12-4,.,CASSLEPTDTQYF,TGTGCCAGCAGTTTGGAGCCCACAGATACGCAGTATTTT
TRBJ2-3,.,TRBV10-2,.,CASSDYSTDTQYF,TGCGCCAGCAGTGACTACAGCACAGATACGCAGTATTTT
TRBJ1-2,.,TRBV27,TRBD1,CASRPTGGWYGYTF,TGTGCCAGCAGACCTACAGGGGGCTGGTATGGCTACACCTTC
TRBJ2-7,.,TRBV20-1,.,CSAPQGEAQYF,TGCAGTGCTCCCCAAGGAGAGGCGCAGTACTTC
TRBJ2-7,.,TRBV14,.,CASSQGFYEQYF,TGTGCCAGCAGCCAGGGGTTCTACGAGCAGTACTTC
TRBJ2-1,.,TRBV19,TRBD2,CASKTGGAGEQFF,TGTGCCAGTAAAACGGGAGGGGCGGGTGAGCAGTTCTTC
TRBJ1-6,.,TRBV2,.,CASSVGGLDSPLHF,TGTGCCAGCAGTGTCGGGGGGCTTGATTCACCCCTCCACTTT
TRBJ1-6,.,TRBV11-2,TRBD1,CASSRTDRVPLHF,TGTGCCAGCAGCCGGACCGACAGGGTTCCCCTCCACTTT
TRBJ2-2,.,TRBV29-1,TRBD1,CSVITGTEHYNSNTGELFF,TGCAGCGTCATAACCGGGACAGAGCACTACAATTCGAACACCGGGGAGCTGTTTTTT
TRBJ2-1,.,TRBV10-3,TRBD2,CAISESAGSGDHNEQFF,TGTGCCATCAGTGAGTCGGCTGGTAGCGGGGACCACAATGAGCAGTTCTTC
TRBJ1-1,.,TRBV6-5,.,CASSSGAGITREAFF,TGTGCCAGCAGTTCAGGGGCAGGAATCACGAGGGAAGCTTTCTTT
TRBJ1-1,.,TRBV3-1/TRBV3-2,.,CASSQVVSTEAFF,TGTGCCAGCAGCCAAGTTGTGAGCACTGAAGCTTTCTTT
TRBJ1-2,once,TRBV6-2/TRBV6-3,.,CASSFEGRGYTF,TGTGCCAGCAGTTTTGAAGGGCGAGGCTACACCTTC
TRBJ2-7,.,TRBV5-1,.,CASSAPGAPSEQYF,TGCGCCAGCAGCGCGCCCGGAGCGCCCTCCGAGCAGTACTTC
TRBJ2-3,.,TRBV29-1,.,CSSSLGSGTDTQYF,TGCAGCTCGTCTCTCGGGAGTGGCACAGATACGCAGTATTTT
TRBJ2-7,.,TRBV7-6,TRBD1,CASSLGTGGSYEQYF,TGTGCCAGCAGCTTAGGGACAGGGGGATCCTACGAGCAGTACTTC
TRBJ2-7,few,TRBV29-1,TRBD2,CSVEMGPTSGSSSYEQYF,TGCAGCGTTGAGATGGGACCCACTAGCGGAAGCAGCTCCTACGAGCAGTACTTC
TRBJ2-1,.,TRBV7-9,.,CASSPRTVPYNEQFF,TGTGCCAGCAGCCCGAGGACAGTTCCATACAATGAGCAGTTCTTC
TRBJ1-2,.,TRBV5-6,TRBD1,CASSFSPTGFGYGYTF,TGTGCCAGCAGCTTTAGTCCGACAGGGTTCGGCTATGGCTACACCTTC
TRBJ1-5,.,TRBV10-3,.,CAISESRSNQPQHF,TGTGCCATCAGTGAGTCGAGGAGCAATCAGCCCCAGCATTTT
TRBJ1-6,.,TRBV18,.,CASSPRGSYNSPLHF,TGTGCCAGCTCACCAAGGGGATCCTATAATTCACCCCTCCACTTT
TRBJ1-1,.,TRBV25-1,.,CASTPGGRRAFF,TGTGCCAGCACCCCCGGGGGCCGGAGAGCTTTCTTT
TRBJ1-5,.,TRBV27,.,CASSLTPGAGRQPQHF,TGTGCCAGCAGTTTAACCCCGGGGGCTGGAAGACAGCCCCAGCATTTT
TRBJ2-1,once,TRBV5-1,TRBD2,CASSLAPGGGFNEQFF,TGCGCCAGCAGCTTGGCCCCGGGGGGGGGTTTCAATGAGCAGTTCTTC
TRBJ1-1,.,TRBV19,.,CASSLRGLNTEAFF,TGTGCCAGTAGCCTTCGGGGGTTGAACACTGAAGCTTTCTTT
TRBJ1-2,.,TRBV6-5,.,CASSYSGSRGYTF,TGTGCCAGCAGTTACTCAGGGAGCCGGGGCTACACCTTC
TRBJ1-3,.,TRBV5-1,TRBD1,CASSPLQGSGNTIYF,TGCGCCAGCAGCCCCCTACAGGGGTCTGGAAACACCATATATTTT
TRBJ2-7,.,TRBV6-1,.,CASSEAPSGAYEQYF,TGTGCCAGCAGTGAAGCGCCAAGCGGTGCCTACGAGCAGTACTTC
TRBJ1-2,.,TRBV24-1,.,CATSDSGYNYGYTF,TGTGCCACCAGTGATTCGGGCTATAACTATGGCTACACCTTC
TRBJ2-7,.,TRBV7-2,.,CASSLGREQYF,TGTGCCAGCAGCTTAGGTCGCGAGCAGTACTTC
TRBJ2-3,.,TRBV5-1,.,CASSSYGSVADTQYF,TGCGCCAGCAGTTCATACGGGAGTGTCGCAGATACGCAGTATTTT
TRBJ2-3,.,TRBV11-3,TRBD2,CASSPGGGPTDTQYF,TGTGCCAGCAGCCCCGGGGGGGGCCCCACAGATACGCAGTATTTT
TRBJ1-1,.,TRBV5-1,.,CASSLLAGQDTEAFF,TGCGCCAGCAGCTTACTTGCGGGGCAGGACACTGAAGCTTTCTTT
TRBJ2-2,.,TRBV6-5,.,CASKRDGTGELFF,TGTGCCAGCAAAAGAGACGGAACCGGGGAGCTGTTTTTT
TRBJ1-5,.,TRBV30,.,CAWSRDRFRQPQHF,TGTGCCTGGAGCCGTGACAGGTTTCGGCAGCCCCAGCATTTT
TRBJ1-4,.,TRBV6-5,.,CASRGPNEKLFF,TGTGCCAGCAGGGGGCCCAATGAAAAACTGTTTTTT
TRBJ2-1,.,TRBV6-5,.,CASRATGSSYNEQFF,TGTGCCAGCAGGGCTACCGGGAGCTCCTACAATGAGCAGTTCTTC
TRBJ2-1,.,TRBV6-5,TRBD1,CASRQSGTANEQFF,TGTGCCAGCAGACAATCCGGGACAGCTAATGAGCAGTTCTTC
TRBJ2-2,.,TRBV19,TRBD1,CASSPRTGQDGELFF,TGTGCCAGTAGTCCAAGGACAGGTCAGGACGGGGAGCTGTTTTTT
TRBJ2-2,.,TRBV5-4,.,CASSLTGMAGELFF,TGTGCCAGCAGCTTGACAGGGATGGCCGGGGAGCTGTTTTTT
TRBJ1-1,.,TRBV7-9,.,CASSRPGSTEAFF,TGTGCCAGCAGCCGGCCCGGGTCCACTGAAGCTTTCTTT
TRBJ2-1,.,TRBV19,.,CASSIWRGTPKHNEQFF,TGTGCCAGTAGTATTTGGAGGGGGACCCCGAAACACAATGAGCAGTTCTTC
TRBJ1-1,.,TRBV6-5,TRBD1,CASSYASTGRAFF,TGTGCCAGCAGTTACGCCTCGACAGGGAGAGCTTTCTTT
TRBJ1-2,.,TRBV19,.,CASSTRDGYGYTF,TGTGCCAGTAGTACGCGGGACGGATATGGCTACACCTTC
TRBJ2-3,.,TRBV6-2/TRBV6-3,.,CASSYPGYDTQYF,TGTGCCAGCAGTTACCCGGGTTACGATACGCAGTATTTT
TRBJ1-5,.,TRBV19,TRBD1,CASRKPGQLNQPQHF,TGTGCCAGTCGGAAACCGGGACAGCTGAATCAGCCCCAGCATTTT
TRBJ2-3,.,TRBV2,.,CASQGTPAQYF,TGTGCCAGCCAAGGGACCCCTGCGCAGTATTTT
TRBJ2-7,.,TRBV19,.,CASTPGPYYEQYF,TGTGCCAGTACCCCGGGGCCCTATTACGAGCAGTACTTC